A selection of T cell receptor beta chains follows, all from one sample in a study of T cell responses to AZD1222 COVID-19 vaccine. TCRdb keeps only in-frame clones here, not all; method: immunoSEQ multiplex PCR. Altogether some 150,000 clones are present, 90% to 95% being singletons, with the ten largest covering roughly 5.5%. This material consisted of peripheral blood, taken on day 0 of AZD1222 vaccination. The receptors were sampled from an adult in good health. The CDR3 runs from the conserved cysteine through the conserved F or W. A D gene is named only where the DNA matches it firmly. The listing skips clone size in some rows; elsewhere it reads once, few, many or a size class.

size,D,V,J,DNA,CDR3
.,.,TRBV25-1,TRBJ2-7,TGTGCCAGCAGTGATGGGGCTAGCGTTCGCTCCTACGAGCAGTACTTC,CASSDGASVRSYEQYF
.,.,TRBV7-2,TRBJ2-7,TGTGCCAGCAGTTCGGACTTTCTCTCCTACGAGCAGTACTTC,CASSSDFLSYEQYF
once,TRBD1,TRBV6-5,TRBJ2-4,TGTGCCAGCAGCCGGGACAGGAAGGGTCAAAACATTCAGTACTTC,CASSRDRKGQNIQYF
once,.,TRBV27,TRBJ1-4,TGTGCCAGCAGCCCTTTAGGGGGTTCGCCTGAAAAACTGTTTTTT,CASSPLGGSPEKLFF
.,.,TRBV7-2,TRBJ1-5,TGTGCCAGCAGCTTACGTCCGGGCTGGGATCAGCCCCAGCATTTT,CASSLRPGWDQPQHF
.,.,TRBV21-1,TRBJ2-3,TGTGCCAGCAGCAAAATAGGGGTGCTTACGCAGTATTTT,CASSKIGVLTQYF
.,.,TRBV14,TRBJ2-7,TGTGCCAGCAGCCCCCTGACTGTTCCTACCTACGAGCAGTACTTC,CASSPLTVPTYEQYF
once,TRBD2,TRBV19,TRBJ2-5,TGTGCCAGTACCCCCACTAGCGGCTTTCGACAGACCCAGTACTTC,CASTPTSGFRQTQYF
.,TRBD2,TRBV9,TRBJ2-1,TGTGCCAGCAGCCCCCGACTAGCGGGAGGCGATGAGCAGTTCTTC,CASSPRLAGGDEQFF
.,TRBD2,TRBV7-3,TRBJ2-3,TGTGCCAGCAGCCCGGGACTAGCGTCAGATACGCAGTATTTT,CASSPGLASDTQYF
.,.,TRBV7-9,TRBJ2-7,TGTGCCAGCAGCTTAGACAGGACGGTCTACGAGCAGTACTTC,CASSLDRTVYEQYF
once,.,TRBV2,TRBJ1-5,TGTGCCAGCAGTGGGGAAGCCGGAGGTCAGCCCCAGCATTTT,CASSGEAGGQPQHF
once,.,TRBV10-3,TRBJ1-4,TGTGCCATCAGTGAGTCGAAGGGGGAAAAACTGTTTTTT,CAISESKGEKLFF
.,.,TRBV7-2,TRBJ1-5,TGTGCCAGCAGCCGGACATTGAGCAATCAGCCCCAGCATTTT,CASSRTLSNQPQHF
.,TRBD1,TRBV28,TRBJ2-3,TGTGCCAGCAGTTTATTTGGGGCCCAGGGGGCAGATACGCAGTATTTT,CASSLFGAQGADTQYF
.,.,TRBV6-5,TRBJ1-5,TGTGCCAGCAGCCTGCAGGATAATAGCAATCAGCCCCAGCATTTT,CASSLQDNSNQPQHF
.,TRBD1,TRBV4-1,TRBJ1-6,TGCGCCAGCAGCCAAGAATTCCCGACAGGGGGGAACTATAATTCACCCCTCCACTTT,CASSQEFPTGGNYNSPLHF
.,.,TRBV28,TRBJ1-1,TGTGCCAGCAGTATCCCGAGGGAGAACACTGAAGCTTTCTTT,CASSIPRENTEAFF
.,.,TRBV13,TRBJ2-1,TGTGCCAGCAGCTTACTGGGGCCGGAGCAGTTCTTC,CASSLLGPEQFF
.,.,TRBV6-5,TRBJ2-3,TGTGCCAGCAGGTCCACAGGGACAGATACGCAGTATTTT,CASRSTGTDTQYF
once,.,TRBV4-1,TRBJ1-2,TGCGCCAGCAGCCAAGGCCCAGGTCGTCGGGGCTATGGCTACACCTTC,CASSQGPGRRGYGYTF
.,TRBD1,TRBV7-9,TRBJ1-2,TGTGCCAGCAGCCCCCAGGGGGCCTTAGGCTATGGCTACACCTTC,CASSPQGALGYGYTF
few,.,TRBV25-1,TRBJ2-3,TGTGCCAGCAGTGAATTGGCGCAGGCCTACACAGATACGCAGTATTTT,CASSELAQAYTDTQYF
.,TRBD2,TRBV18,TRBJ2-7,TGTGCCAGCTCGTTGAGCGGGATAAGGCACGAGCAGTACTTC,CASSLSGIRHEQYF
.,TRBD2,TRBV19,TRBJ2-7,TGTGCCAGTAGTATAGCGAGCGGGGGCCTGTACGAGCAGTACTTC,CASSIASGGLYEQYF
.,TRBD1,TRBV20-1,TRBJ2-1,TGCAGTGCCAGAGTAGGGACAGGGCAGTTCTTC,CSARVGTGQFF
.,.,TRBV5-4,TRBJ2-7,TGTGCCAGCAGCCCGTCTGGAGGACAGAGCTCCTACGAGCAGTACTTC,CASSPSGGQSSYEQYF
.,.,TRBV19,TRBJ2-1,TGTGCCAGTAGTATAGTAGGAGCGGGGGCGGGGACAGGGTCGAAAAATGAGCAGTTCTTC,CASSIVGAGAGTGSKNEQFF
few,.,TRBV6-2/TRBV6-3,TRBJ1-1,TGTGCCAGCAGTTACCCTAGGACCCGGTGGAACACTGAAGCTTTCTTT,CASSYPRTRWNTEAFF
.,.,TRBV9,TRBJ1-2,TGTGCCAGCAGCGTAGGAGGAGGGACTTATGGCTACACCTTC,CASSVGGGTYGYTF
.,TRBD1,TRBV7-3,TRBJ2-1,TGTGCCAGCAGCTTAATGGGACAGGGGGCAAATGAGCAGTTCTTC,CASSLMGQGANEQFF
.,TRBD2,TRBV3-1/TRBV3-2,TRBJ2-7,TGTGCCAGCAGCCAAGGCACTAGCGGGTGGGGCGAGCAGTACTTC,CASSQGTSGWGEQYF
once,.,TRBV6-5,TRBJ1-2,TGTGCCAGCAGTTACTCGGGAGCCTCATTCTATGGCTACACCTTC,CASSYSGASFYGYTF
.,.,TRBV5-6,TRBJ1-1,TGTGCCAGCAGCTTCAACAGGGCCACTGAAGCTTTCTTT,CASSFNRATEAFF
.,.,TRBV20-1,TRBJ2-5,TGCAGTGCTACCGACAGGGAGACCCAGTACTTC,CSATDRETQYF
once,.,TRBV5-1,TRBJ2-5,TGCGCCAGCAGTCACCCGACAGGTAGCCAAGAGACCCAGTACTTC,CASSHPTGSQETQYF
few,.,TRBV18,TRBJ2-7,TGTGCCAGCTCACCACCGGGCGTACTCTACGAGCAGTACTTC,CASSPPGVLYEQYF
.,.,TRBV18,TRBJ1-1,TGTGCCAGCTCCCCCCCCGGCAAGAACACTGAAGCTTTCTTT,CASSPPGKNTEAFF
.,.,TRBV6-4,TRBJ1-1,TGTGCCAGCAGCCATAGAACAAAGAACACTGAAGCTTTCTTT,CASSHRTKNTEAFF
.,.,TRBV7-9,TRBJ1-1,TGTGCCAGCAGCTTAGGTGGGGGAGAAGCTTTCTTT,CASSLGGGEAFF
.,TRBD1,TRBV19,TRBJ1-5,TGTGCCAGTAACAGGGACAGGGGGTCGGGTCAGCCCCAGCATTTT,CASNRDRGSGQPQHF
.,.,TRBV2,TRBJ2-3,TGTGCCAGCACTTGGGGCACAGATACGCAGTATTTT,CASTWGTDTQYF
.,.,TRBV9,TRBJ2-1,TGTGCCAGCAGCGTAGTTGGTGTTTCGGGCAATGAGCAGTTCTTC,CASSVVGVSGNEQFF
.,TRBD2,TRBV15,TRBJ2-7,TGTGCCACCAGCAGAGATGTGGCTAGCGGGATTCCCTACGAGCAGTACTTC,CATSRDVASGIPYEQYF
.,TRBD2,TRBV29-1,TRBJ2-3,TGCAGCGCCCCAGCGGGGGGGTACACAGATACGCAGTATTTT,CSAPAGGYTDTQYF
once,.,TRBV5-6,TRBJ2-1,TGTGCCAGCAGCTTGGACTGGGCCTACAATGAGCAGTTCTTC,CASSLDWAYNEQFF
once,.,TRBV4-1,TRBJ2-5,TGCGCCAGCAGCCAGACTCAGGGTGGGGGGACCCAGTACTTC,CASSQTQGGGTQYF
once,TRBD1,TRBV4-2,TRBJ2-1,TGTGCCAGCAGCCAAGGGACAGGCACTAATGAGCAGTTCTTC,CASSQGTGTNEQFF
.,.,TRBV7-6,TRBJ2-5,TGTGCCAGCAGTACTGGACGGAAAGAGACCCAGTACTTC,CASSTGRKETQYF